The next 15 T cell receptor beta chains were all read from a single sample in a study of CD4 T cell repertoires in COVID-19. No antigen has been identified for these receptors. Only in-frame clones appear in the TCRdb table, and some are missing; sequencing was by immunoSEQ multiplex PCR. The sample has 250 to 400 clones, around 13% seen once. Stimulation with autologous monocytes and recombinant SARS-CoV-2 spike or nucleoprotein produced proliferating antigen-reactive T cell lines. This specimen was effector memory CD4+ T cells, cultured in vitro, taken after recovery from COVID-19. The receptors derive from a human donor who had COVID-19.

This chain links TRBV6-2 or TRBV6-3 with TRBJ1-2; D not certain. V was trimmed by 0 bases and J by 8 bases, leaving 16 bases between them. CDR1 and CDR2 (germline): MNHEY, SVGEGT. This CDR3 comprises 15 residues. The CDR3 loop is CASSYSGDTLSGYTF. In nucleotides, the CDR3 is TGTGCCAGCAGTTACTCGGGAGACACCCTCTCGGGCTACACCTTC.

By share, this clone ranks as large (0.1 to 1%). This sequence joins TRBV19 and TRBJ2-3; weak D call: TRBD1 (6 bases). This CDR3 has 13 amino acids. The ends were cut back, 3 bases at V and 8 bases at J, with 12 bases in the middle. From germline, CDR1 is LNHDA and CDR2 SQIVND (reference sequence). For the CDR3, the DNA is TGTGCCAGTAGTATCCCGACAGGACCTACGCAGTATTTT. It encodes CASSIPTGPTQYF.

This clone has a handful of counts. V usage is TRBV28 and J usage is TRBJ2-5, with 10 bases fitting TRBD2. Germline assignment: CDR1 MDHEN and CDR2 SYDVKM. The junction had 11 bases not matched to a gene; V was cut back by 6 bases and J by 4 bases. The CDR3 has 16 residues. CDR3 residues: CASRRGLAGVRETQYF. The CDR3 bases are TGTGCCAGCAGAAGGGGGCTAGCGGGAGTAAGAGAGACCCAGTACTTC.

The J gene is TRBJ2-2, the V gene TRBV4-1; a possible D gene is TRBD2 (5 bases). This CDR3 spans 16 amino acids. The germline V gene encodes CDR1 MGHRA and CDR2 YSYEKL. V gave up 2 bases and J gave up 5 bases, with 15 bases separating them. CDR3 amino acids: CASSQTWPPGTGELFF. In nucleotides, the CDR3 is TGCGCCAGCAGCCAAACGTGGCCCCCGGGAACCGGGGAGCTGTTTTTT.

This clone is deemed medium-sized. This chain links TRBV11-2 with TRBJ2-1; D uncertain. The CDR3 runs 14 residues. The germline CDR1 and CDR2 sequences are SGHAT and FQNNGV. Trimming cost V 0 bases and J 8 bases, with 11 bases left between them. CDR3 nucleotide sequence: TGTGCCAGCAGCTTAGATCGGTCGGTAGATGAGCAGTTCTTC. As protein: CASSLDRSVDEQFF.

By proportion, this clone is large (0.1 to 1%). The V and J genes are TRBV6-5 and TRBJ1-2; a weak D match, TRBD1 (6 bases). Trimming stripped 5 bases from V and 8 bases from J, with 21 bases between. This CDR3 is 15 amino acids long. Germline values: CDR1 MNHEY, CDR2 SVGAGI. The CDR3 region has the DNA TGTGCCAGCAGTCCAAGGGGGGGGCTCCCGAGGGGCTACACCTTC. As protein: CASSPRGGLPRGYTF.

This clone is large. This chain links TRBV6-2 or TRBV6-3 with TRBJ1-2; D might be TRBD1 (5 bases). V was trimmed by 5 bases and J by 5 bases, leaving 18 bases between them. The germline CDR1 and CDR2 sequences are MNHEY and SVGEGT. The CDR3 has 15 amino acids. CDR3 DNA: TGTGCCAGCAGTCCCCGGCGGGGCCCGCTTTATGGCTACACCTTC. Translating it yields CASSPRRGPLYGYTF.

This clone appeared a few times. The CDR3 nucleotides read TGTGCCAGCTCACCTGCCCCCGGGACCGGCTATGGCTACACCTTC. Translation gives CASSPAPGTGYGYTF. The J gene is TRBJ1-2, the V gene TRBV18, with D tentatively TRBD1 (5 bases). The CDR3 extends over 15 amino acids. CDR1 and CDR2 (germline): KGHSH, LQKENI. Deletions cut 3 bases from V and 4 bases from J, with 15 bases between.

In its sample, this clone ranks as medium-sized. The chain combines TRBV10-1 with TRBJ1-2; D remains ambiguous. Germline lookup yields CDR1 WNHNN and CDR2 SYGVQD (reference sequence). The V and J ends lost 5 bases and 6 bases respectively, with 19 bases between them. This CDR3 contains 15 residues. DNA for the CDR3: TGCGCCAGCAGTTCCTCCCCGGGAGCTATCAATGGCTACACCTTC. Its protein is CASSSSPGAINGYTF.

In this sample, this clone is medium-sized. The rearrangement links TRBV11-2 to TRBJ2-3, with 7 bases matching TRBD2. Trimming at V came to 3 bases and at J to 2 bases, leaving 11 bases not matched to a gene. Germline-derived CDR1 and CDR2 are SGHAT and FQNNGV. The CDR3 totals 17 residues. The chain's CDR3 is CASSFRFTGLSTDTQYF. In DNA, the CDR3 is TGTGCCAGCAGCTTCCGATTCACGGGACTATCCACAGATACGCAGTATTTT. Complete variable domain (other parts from reference TRBV11-2 and TRBJ2-3): EAGVAQSPRYKIIEKRQSVAFWCNPISGHATLYWYQQILGQGPKLLIQFQNNGVVDDSQLPKDRFSAERLKGVDSTLKIQPAKLEDSAVYLCASSFRFTGLSTDTQYFGPGTRLTVL.

CDR3 amino acids: CASSQVTGTSYNEQFF. Here the CDR3 DNA reads TGTGCCAGCAGCCAGGTAACCGGGACCTCCTACAATGAGCAGTTCTTC. The V call is TRBV14, the J call TRBJ2-1; D could derive from TRBD1 or TRBD2 (5 bases each). CDR1 and CDR2 from the germline V gene are SGHDN and FVKESK. V dropped 3 bases and J dropped 0 bases, with 12 bases sitting between them. This CDR3 has 16 residues.

By proportion, this clone is medium-sized. The J gene is TRBJ1-5, the V gene TRBV18, with D possibly matching TRBD1 (5 bases). Trimming shortened V by 4 bases and J by 7 bases, and 20 bases separated the two germline ends. Germline values: CDR1 KGHSH, CDR2 LQKENI. CDR3 length: 16 amino acids. CDR3 sequence: CASSRGRDPLGQPQHF. The CDR3 nucleotides are TGTGCCAGCTCACGTGGCCGGGACCCACTGGGGCAGCCCCAGCATTTT.

The rearrangement uses TRBV6-5 and TRBJ2-1; TRBD2 agrees at 8 bases. CDR3 size: 15 residues. V shed 11 bases and J 6 bases; nucleotides not matched to a gene: 15. Germline CDR1 MNHEY, CDR2 SVGAGI. The CDR3 protein is CAGGSEAGAFNEQFF. As DNA, the CDR3 is TGTGCCGGGGGCTCGGAAGCGGGAGCGTTCAATGAGCAGTTCTTC.

This clone counts as medium-sized. The V gene is TRBV18, the J gene TRBJ1-5; 10 bases are a match to TRBD1. Germline loops: CDR1 KGHSH, CDR2 LQKENI. This CDR3 spans 14 amino acids. V shed 4 bases, J shed 6 bases, and the junction held 3 bases outside the gene matches. The CDR3 loop is CASSRGTGAQPQHF. CDR3 DNA sequence: TGTGCCAGCTCACGAGGGACAGGGGCTCAGCCCCAGCATTTT. Based on the CDR3 plus reference TRBV18 and TRBJ1-5, the full variable domain is NAGVMQNPRHLVRRRGQEARLRCSPMKGHSHVYWYRQLPEEGLKFMVYLQKENIIDESGMPKERFSAEFPKEGPSILRIQQVVRGDSAAYFCASSRGTGAQPQHFGDGTRLSIL.

This chain joins TRBV19 and TRBJ2-5, with 8 bases fitting TRBD1. Losses at the gene ends were 2 bases for V and 5 bases for J; bases not matched to a gene: 4. In germline, CDR1 is LNHDA, CDR2 SQIVND (reference sequence). The CDR3 length is 14 residues. The CDR3 DNA is TGTGCCAGTAGTATAAGTGACAGGGGCGAGACCCAGTACTTC. Its translation: CASSISDRGETQYF.